These 2 T cell receptor beta chains were sequenced from one sample in a study of TIL therapy for anti-PD-1-resistant metastatic lung cancer (dated by TCRdb to the early 2020s). Using bias-controlled multiplex PCR with the immunoSEQ v3 hsTCRB kit, the TCR beta CDR3 regions were amplified from genomic DNA. This is the immuneACCESS table as TCRdb keeps it, with only in-frame sequences that have V and J called. A part of the clones is gone; compared with another copy, unresolved V genes explain less than half, and the rest is unexplained. The sample table holds tens of thousands of clones, of which over 70% were seen once. Over 5.5% of the sample is taken by the ten largest. What the time point label conveys for this sample: pre-treatment sample, taken before nivolumab and TIL therapy. The sequencing used blood, collected at baseline. These receptor sequences come from a person aged 25 to 79 with non-small cell lung cancer.

The chain combines TRBV19 with TRBJ2-1, with TRBD2 identical over 7 bases. The CDR3 covers 15 residues. Germline CDR1 reads LNHDA; CDR2 reads SQIVND (reference sequence). J was trimmed by 5 bases and V by 3 bases; bases with no gene match: 7. The CDR3 here is CASSITGTTHNEQFF. CDR3 nucleotide sequence: TGTGCCAGTAGTATTACCGGGACTACACACAATGAGCAGTTCTTC.

This clone appeared a single time. V and J are TRBV28 and TRBJ1-3; 10 bases map to TRBD1. This CDR3 is 15 amino acids long. The V and J ends lost 5 bases and 7 bases, in that order; junction bases with no gene match: 8. The germline V gene encodes CDR1 MDHEN and CDR2 SYDVKM. CDR3 protein: CASSVTGGLRNTIYF. In DNA form, the CDR3 reads TGTGCCAGCAGTGTGACAGGGGGCTTGAGGAACACCATATATTTT.